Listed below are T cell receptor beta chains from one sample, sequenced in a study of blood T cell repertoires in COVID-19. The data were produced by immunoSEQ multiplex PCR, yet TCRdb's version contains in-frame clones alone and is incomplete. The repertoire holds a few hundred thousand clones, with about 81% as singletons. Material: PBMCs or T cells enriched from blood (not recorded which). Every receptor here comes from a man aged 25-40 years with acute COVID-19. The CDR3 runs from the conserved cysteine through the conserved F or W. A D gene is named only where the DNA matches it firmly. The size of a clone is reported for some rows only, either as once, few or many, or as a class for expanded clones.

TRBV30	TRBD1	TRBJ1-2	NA	CAWRGIGTGQDGYTF	TGTGCCTGGAGAGGTATAGGGACAGGGCAGGATGGCTACACCTTC
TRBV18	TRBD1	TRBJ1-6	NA	CASSPGTEPGSPLHF	TGTGCCAGCTCACCGGGGACAGAGCCGGGTTCACCCCTCCACTTT
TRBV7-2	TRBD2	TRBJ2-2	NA	CASSLTSLSTGELFF	TGTGCCAGCAGCCTGACTAGCCTGAGCACCGGGGAGCTGTTTTTT
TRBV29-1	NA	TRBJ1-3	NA	CSARRTDLISGNTIYF	TGCAGCGCACGGAGGACAGATTTGATCTCTGGAAACACCATATATTTT
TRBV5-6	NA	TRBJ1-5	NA	CASSLNRFNQPQHF	TGTGCCAGCAGCTTGAATCGGTTTAATCAGCCCCAGCATTTT
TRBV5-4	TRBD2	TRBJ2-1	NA	CASSYRLAGSYNEQFF	TGTGCCAGCAGCTACCGACTAGCGGGGAGTTACAATGAGCAGTTCTTC
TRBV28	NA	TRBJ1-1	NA	CASIRGGQNTEAFF	TGTGCCAGCATCCGCGGGGGCCAGAACACTGAAGCTTTCTTT
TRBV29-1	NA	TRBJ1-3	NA	CSVEELGNTIYF	TGCAGCGTTGAGGAGCTGGGAAACACCATATATTTT
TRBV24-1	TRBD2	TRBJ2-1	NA	CATSDFGGDWPREQFF	TGTGCCACCAGTGATTTCGGGGGGGACTGGCCCAGGGAGCAGTTCTTC
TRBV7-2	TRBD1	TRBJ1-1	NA	CASSDPGTGGSEAFF	TGTGCCAGCAGCGACCCCGGGACAGGGGGTTCTGAAGCTTTCTTT
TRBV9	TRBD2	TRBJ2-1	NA	CASSVRAGGSNEQFF	TGTGCCAGCAGCGTTAGAGCGGGAGGGTCCAATGAGCAGTTCTTC
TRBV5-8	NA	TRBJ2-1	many	CASSLERSSYNEQFF	TGTGCCAGCAGCTTGGAGAGGAGCTCCTACAATGAGCAGTTCTTC
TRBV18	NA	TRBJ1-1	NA	CASSLKQGSGTEAFF	TGTGCCAGCTCACTCAAACAGGGATCGGGCACTGAAGCTTTCTTT
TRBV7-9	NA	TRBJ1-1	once	CASSSTNWNTEAFF	TGTGCCAGCAGCTCGACTAATTGGAACACTGAAGCTTTCTTT
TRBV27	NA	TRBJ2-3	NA	CASSLLFSLDTQYF	TGTGCCAGCAGTTTATTGTTCTCACTGGATACGCAGTATTTT
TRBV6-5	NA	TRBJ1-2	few	CASIPAGGSGYTF	TGTGCCAGCATTCCCGCGGGGGGATCTGGCTACACCTTC
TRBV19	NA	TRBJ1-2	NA	CASSMASGINLYGYTF	TGTGCCAGTAGTATGGCCTCAGGCATCAATCTATATGGCTACACCTTC
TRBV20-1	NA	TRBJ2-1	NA	CSDLYNEQFF	TGCAGTGACTTGTACAATGAGCAGTTCTTC
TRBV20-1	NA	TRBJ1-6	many	CSATPQTPLHF	TGCAGTGCCACCCCCCAGACACCCCTCCACTTT
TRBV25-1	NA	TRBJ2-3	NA	CASRATGFGQYF	TGTGCCAGCAGGGCCACAGGGTTTGGGCAGTATTTT
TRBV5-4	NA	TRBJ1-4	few	CASSTETGINEKLFF	TGTGCCAGCAGCACCGAGACAGGAATTAATGAAAAACTGTTTTTT
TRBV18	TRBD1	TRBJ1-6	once	CASSLHGTANSPLHF	TGTGCCAGCTCACTTCACGGGACAGCCAATTCACCCCTCCACTTT
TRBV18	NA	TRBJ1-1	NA	CASSLLGAGQELPTEAFF	TGTGCCAGCTCACTCTTGGGTGCGGGGCAGGAACTACCCACTGAAGCTTTCTTT
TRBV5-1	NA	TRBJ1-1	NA	CASSTRGTMNTEAFF	TGCGCCAGCAGCACGCGGGGTACCATGAACACTGAAGCTTTCTTT
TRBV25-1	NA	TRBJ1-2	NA	CASRRSGGEGDGYTF	TGTGCCAGCAGGAGGTCTGGAGGGGAAGGGGATGGCTACACCTTC
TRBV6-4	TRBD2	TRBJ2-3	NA	CASSPLAGGVDTQYF	TGTGCCAGCAGTCCTCTAGCGGGAGGCGTAGATACGCAGTATTTT
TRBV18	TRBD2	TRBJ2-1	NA	CASSPFAGGNEQFF	TGTGCCAGCTCCCCTTTTGCGGGGGGCAATGAGCAGTTCTTC
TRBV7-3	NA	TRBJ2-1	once	CASIIPGVYNEQFF	TGTGCCAGCATCATCCCCGGGGTGTACAATGAGCAGTTCTTC
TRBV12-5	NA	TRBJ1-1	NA	CASGLAVLGTGTEAFF	TGTGCTAGTGGTTTGGCAGTGCTAGGGACTGGAACTGAAGCTTTCTTT
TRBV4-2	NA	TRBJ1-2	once	CASSRLGEEDGYTF	TGTGCCAGCAGCCGATTGGGGGAGGAGGATGGCTACACCTTC
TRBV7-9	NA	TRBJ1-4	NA	CASSLLEQGGDEKLFF	TGTGCCAGCAGCTTACTAGAACAGGGCGGCGATGAAAAACTGTTTTTT
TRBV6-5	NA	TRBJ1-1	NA	CASRAGDIPNTEAFF	TGTGCCAGCAGGGCCGGTGACATCCCGAACACTGAAGCTTTCTTT
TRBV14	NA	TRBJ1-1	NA	CASSQDADNTEAFF	TGTGCCAGCAGCCAAGATGCAGATAACACTGAAGCTTTCTTT
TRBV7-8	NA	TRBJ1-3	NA	CASSLALRGGSGNTIYF	TGTGCCAGCAGCTTAGCGCTAAGAGGGGGATCCGGAAACACCATATATTTT
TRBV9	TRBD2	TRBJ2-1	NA	CASSVATSDNEQFF	TGTGCCAGCAGCGTAGCGACTAGCGATAATGAGCAGTTCTTC
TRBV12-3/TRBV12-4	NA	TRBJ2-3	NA	CASSLFNTQYF	TGTGCCAGCAGTTTATTTAATACGCAGTATTTT
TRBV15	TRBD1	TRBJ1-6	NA	CATSPRDRENSPLHF	TGTGCCACCAGCCCCCGGGACAGGGAAAATTCACCCCTCCACTTT
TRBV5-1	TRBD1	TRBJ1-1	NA	CASSKNRGRGEAVTEAFF	TGCGCCAGCAGCAAGAACAGGGGGCGCGGAGAAGCCGTCACTGAAGCTTTCTTT
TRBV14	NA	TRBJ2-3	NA	CASSQDGVVGQPTDTQYF	TGTGCCAGCAGCCAAGACGGGGTTGTGGGCCAACCCACAGATACGCAGTATTTT
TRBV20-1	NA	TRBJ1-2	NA	CSASSPRTVPNYGYTF	TGCAGTGCTAGTTCTCCTCGGACAGTGCCTAACTATGGCTACACCTTC
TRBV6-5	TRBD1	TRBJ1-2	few	CASTNEGQGILGYTF	TGTGCCAGCACCAACGAGGGACAGGGGATTCTAGGCTACACCTTC
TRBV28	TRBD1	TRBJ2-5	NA	CASSDRGGRETQYF	TGTGCCAGCAGCGACAGGGGGGGTCGGGAGACCCAGTACTTC
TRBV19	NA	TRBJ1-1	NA	CATMEGWTEAFF	TGTGCCACCATGGAGGGGTGGACTGAAGCTTTCTTT
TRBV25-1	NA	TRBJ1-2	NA	CASSDTLGRGSYGYTF	TGTGCCAGCAGTGATACCCTGGGGCGGGGCAGCTATGGCTACACCTTC
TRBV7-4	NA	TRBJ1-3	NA	CASSFPTDREAGNTIYF	TGTGCCAGCAGCTTCCCTACGGACCGGGAGGCTGGAAACACCATATATTTT
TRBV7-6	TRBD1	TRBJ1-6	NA	CASSLATQGNSPLHF	TGTGCCAGCAGCTTAGCAACACAGGGGAACTCACCCCTCCACTTT
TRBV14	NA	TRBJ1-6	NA	CASSQGQGSNSPLHF	TGTGCCAGCAGCCAAGGTCAGGGGTCGAATTCACCCCTCCACTTT
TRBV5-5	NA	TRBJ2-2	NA	CASSLDGTANTGELFF	TGTGCCAGCAGCTTGGATGGGACTGCGAACACCGGGGAGCTGTTTTTT
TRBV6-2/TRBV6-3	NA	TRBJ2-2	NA	CASSYAQNTGELFF	TGTGCCAGCAGTTACGCGCAGAACACCGGGGAGCTGTTTTTT
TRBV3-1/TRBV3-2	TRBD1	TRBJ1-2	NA	CASSHSPGQEKGYTF	TGTGCCAGCAGCCACTCCCCGGGACAGGAGAAGGGCTACACCTTC
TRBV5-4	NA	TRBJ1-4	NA	CASSYPGPGLKKLFF	TGTGCCAGCAGCTATCCAGGGCCCGGACTAAAAAAACTGTTTTTT
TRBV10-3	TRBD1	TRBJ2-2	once	CAIAGTATGELFF	TGTGCCATCGCCGGGACAGCCACCGGGGAGCTGTTTTTT
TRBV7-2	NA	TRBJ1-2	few	CASSLGGPNYGYTF	TGTGCCAGCAGCTTAGGAGGGCCAAACTATGGCTACACCTTC
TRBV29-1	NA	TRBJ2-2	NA	CSVDPGPPNTGELFF	TGCAGCGTTGACCCAGGGCCACCGAACACCGGGGAGCTGTTTTTT
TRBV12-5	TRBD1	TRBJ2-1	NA	CASGPPGQGYNEQFF	TGTGCTAGTGGTCCTCCGGGACAGGGATACAATGAGCAGTTCTTC
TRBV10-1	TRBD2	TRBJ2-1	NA	CASSESLAGGSDEQFF	TGCGCCAGCAGTGAGTCTTTAGCGGGGGGCAGCGATGAGCAGTTCTTC
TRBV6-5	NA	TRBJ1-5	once	CASRSTGNNQPQHF	TGTGCCAGCAGATCTACAGGGAATAATCAGCCCCAGCATTTT
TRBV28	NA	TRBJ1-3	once	CASSQLPKSGNTIYF	TGTGCCAGCAGCCAACTGCCAAAGTCTGGAAACACCATATATTTT
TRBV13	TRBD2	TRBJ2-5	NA	CASSSGLAGTKETQYF	TGTGCCAGCAGCTCCGGACTAGCGGGGACAAAAGAGACCCAGTACTTC